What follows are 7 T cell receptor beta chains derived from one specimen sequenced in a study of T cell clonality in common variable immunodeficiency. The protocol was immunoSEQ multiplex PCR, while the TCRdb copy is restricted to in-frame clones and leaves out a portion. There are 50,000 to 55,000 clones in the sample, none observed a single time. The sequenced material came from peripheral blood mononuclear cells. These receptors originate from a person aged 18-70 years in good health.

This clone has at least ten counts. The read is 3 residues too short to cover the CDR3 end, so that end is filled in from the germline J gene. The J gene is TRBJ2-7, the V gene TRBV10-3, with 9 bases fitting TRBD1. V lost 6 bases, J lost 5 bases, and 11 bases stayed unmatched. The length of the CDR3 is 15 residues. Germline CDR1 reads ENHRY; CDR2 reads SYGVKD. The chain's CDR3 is CAIRGQGSGLDEQYF. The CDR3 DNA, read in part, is TGTGCCATCAGGGGACAGGGTTCAGGTTTAGACGAG.

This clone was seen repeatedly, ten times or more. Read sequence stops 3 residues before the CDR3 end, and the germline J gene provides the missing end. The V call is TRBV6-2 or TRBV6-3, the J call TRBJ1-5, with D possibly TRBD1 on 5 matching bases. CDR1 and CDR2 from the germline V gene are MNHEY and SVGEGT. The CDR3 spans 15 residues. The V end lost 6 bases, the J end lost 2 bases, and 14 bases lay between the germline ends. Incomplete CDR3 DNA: TGTGCCAGCAGAGACATCAGGGTTGGCAATCAGCCC. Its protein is CASRDIRVGNQP. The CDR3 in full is CASRDIRVGNQPQHF.

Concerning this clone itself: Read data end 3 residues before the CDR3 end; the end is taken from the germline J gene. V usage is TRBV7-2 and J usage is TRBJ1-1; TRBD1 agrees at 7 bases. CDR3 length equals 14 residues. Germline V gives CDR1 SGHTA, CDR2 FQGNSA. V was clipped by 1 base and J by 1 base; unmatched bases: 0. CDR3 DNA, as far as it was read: TGTGCCAGCAGCTTAGACAGGGGGAACACTGAA. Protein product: CASSLDRGNTE. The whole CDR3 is CASSLDRGNTEAFF.

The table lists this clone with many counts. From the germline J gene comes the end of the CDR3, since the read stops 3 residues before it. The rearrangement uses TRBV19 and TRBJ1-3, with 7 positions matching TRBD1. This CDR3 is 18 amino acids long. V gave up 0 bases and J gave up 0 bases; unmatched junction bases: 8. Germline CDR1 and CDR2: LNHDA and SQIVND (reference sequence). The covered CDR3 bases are TGTGCCAGTAGTATAGATGGGACAGCGTTTAGCTCTGGAAACACC. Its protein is CASSIDGTAFSSGNT. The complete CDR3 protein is CASSIDGTAFSSGNTIYF.

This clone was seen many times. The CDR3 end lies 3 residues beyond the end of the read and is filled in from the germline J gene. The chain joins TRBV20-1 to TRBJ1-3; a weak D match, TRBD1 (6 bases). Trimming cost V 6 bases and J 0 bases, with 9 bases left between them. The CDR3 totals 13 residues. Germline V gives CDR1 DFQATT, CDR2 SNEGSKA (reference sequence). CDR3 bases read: TGCAGTGCGTTACAGGGCTCTGGAAACACC. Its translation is CSALQGSGNT. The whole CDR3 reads CSALQGSGNTIYF.

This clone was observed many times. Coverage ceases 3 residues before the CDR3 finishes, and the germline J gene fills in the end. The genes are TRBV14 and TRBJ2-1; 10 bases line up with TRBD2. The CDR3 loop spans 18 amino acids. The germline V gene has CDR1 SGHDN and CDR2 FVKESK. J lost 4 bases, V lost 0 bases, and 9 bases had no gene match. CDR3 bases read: TGTGCCAGCAGCCAAGAGTTCCAGCGGGAGGGCCAATACAATGAG. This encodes CASSQEFQREGQYNE. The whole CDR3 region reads CASSQEFQREGQYNEQFF.

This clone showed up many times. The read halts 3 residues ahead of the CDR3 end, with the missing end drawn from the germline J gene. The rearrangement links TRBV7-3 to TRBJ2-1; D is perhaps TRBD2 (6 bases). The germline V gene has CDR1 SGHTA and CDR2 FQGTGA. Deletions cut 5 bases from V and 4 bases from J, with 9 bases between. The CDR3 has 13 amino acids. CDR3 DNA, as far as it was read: TGTGCCAGCAGCGCCGGGACTTACAATGAG. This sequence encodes CASSAGTYNE. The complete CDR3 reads CASSAGTYNEQFF.